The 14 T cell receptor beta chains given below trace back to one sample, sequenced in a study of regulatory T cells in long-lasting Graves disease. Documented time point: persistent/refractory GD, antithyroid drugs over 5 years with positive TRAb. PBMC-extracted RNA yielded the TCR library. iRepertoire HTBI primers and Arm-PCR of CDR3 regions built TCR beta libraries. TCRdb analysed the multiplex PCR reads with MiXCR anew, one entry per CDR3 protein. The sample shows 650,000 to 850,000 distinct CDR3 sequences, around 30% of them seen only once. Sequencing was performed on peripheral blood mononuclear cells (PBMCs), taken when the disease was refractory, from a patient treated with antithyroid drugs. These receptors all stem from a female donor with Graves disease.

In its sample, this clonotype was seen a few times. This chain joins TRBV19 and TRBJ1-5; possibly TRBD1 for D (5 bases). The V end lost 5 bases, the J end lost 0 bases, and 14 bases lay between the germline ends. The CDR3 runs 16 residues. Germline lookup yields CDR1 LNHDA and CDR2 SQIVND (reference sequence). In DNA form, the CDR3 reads TGTGCCAGTAGTCCCCGGGACGGACTTAGCAATCAGCCCCAGCATTTT. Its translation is CASSPRDGLSNQPQHF. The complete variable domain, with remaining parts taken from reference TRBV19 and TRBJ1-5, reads DGGITQSPKYLFRKEGQNVTLSCEQNLNHDAMYWYRQDPGQGLRLIYYSQIVNDFQKGDIAEGYSVSREKKESFPLTVTSAQKNPTAFYLCASSPRDGLSNQPQHFGDGTRLSIL.

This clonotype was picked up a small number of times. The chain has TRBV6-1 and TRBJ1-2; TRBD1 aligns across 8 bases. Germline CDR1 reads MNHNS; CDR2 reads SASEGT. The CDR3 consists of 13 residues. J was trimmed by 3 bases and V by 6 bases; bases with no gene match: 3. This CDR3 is CASRPGGHYGYTF. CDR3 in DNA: TGTGCCAGCAGGCCAGGGGGCCACTATGGCTACACCTTC.

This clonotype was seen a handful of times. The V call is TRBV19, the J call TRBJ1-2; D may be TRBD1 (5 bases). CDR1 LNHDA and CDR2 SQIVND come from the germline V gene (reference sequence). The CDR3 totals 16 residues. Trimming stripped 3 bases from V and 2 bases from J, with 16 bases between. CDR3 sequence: CASSIYRPPKNYGYTF. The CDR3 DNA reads TGTGCCAGTAGTATCTACAGGCCCCCGAAGAACTATGGCTACACCTTC.

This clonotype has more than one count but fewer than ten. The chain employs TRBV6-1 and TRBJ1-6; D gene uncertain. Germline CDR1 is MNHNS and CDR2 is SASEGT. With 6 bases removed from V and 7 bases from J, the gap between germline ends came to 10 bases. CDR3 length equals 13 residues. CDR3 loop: CASRNPENSPLHF. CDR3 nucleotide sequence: TGTGCCAGCAGGAATCCAGAGAATTCACCCCTCCACTTT.

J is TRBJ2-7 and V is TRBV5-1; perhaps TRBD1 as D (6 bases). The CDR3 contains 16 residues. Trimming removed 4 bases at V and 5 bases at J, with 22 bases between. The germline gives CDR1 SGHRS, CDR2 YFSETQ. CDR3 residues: CASSQGLGHRNDEQYF. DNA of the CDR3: TGCGCCAGCAGCCAGGGGCTGGGACATCGAAACGACGAGCAGTACTTC. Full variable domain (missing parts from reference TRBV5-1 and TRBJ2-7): KAGVTQTPRYLIKTRGQQVTLSCSPISGHRSVSWYQQTPGQGLQFLFEYFSETQRNKGNFPGRFSGRQFSNSRSEMNVSTLELGDSALYLCASSQGLGHRNDEQYFGPGTRLTVT.

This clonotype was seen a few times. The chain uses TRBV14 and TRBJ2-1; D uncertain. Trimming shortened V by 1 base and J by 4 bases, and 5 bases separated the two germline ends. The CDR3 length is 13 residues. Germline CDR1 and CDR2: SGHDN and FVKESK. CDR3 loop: CASSQAAYNEQFF. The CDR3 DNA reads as TGTGCCAGCAGCCAAGCGGCTTACAATGAGCAGTTCTTC.

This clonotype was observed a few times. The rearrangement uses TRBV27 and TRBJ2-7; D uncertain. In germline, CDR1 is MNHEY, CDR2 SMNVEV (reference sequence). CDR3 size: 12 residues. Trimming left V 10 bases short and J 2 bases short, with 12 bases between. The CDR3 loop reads CATRLTPYEQYF. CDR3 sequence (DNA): TGTGCCACGCGGTTAACCCCCTACGAGCAGTACTTC.

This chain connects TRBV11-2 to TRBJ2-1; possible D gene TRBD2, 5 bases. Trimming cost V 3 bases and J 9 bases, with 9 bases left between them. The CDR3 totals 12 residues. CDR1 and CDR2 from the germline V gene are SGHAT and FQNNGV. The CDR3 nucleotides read TGTGCCAGCAGCTTCGACCGGGGTGAGCAGTTCTTC. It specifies CASSFDRGEQFF.

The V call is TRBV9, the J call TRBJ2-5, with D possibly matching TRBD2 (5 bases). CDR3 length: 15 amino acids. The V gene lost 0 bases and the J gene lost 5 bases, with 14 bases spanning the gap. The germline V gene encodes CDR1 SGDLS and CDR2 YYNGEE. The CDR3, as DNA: TGTGCCAGCAGCGTAGCACCTCGGACGGGGGAGACCCAGTACTTC. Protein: CASSVAPRTGETQYF. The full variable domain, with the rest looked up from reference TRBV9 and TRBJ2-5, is DSGVTQTPKHLITATGQRVTLRCSPRSGDLSVYWYQQSLDQGLQFLIQYYNGEERAKGNILERFSAQQFPDLHSELNLSSLELGDSALYFCASSVAPRTGETQYFGPGTRLLVL.

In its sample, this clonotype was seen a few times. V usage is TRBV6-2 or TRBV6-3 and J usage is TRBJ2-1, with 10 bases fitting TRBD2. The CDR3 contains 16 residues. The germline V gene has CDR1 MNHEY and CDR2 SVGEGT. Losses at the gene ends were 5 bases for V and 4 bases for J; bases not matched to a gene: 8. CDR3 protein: CASSELLAGIYNEQFF. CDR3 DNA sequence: TGTGCCAGCAGTGAGTTACTAGCGGGAATATACAATGAGCAGTTCTTC.

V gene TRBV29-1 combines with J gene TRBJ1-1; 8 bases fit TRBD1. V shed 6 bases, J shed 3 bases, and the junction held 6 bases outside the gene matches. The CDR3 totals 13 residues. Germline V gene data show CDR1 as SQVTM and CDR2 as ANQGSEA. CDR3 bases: TGCAGCGTCCACGGACAGGGTTACACTGAAGCTTTCTTT. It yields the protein CSVHGQGYTEAFF.

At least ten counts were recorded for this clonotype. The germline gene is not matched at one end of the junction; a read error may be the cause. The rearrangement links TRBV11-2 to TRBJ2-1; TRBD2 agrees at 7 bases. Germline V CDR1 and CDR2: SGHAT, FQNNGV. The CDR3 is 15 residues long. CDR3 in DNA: TGTGCCAGCAGTTTAGCGGGTGGCTCCTACAATGAGCAGTTCTTC. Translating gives CASSLAGGSYNEQFF. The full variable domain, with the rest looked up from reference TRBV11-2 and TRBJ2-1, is EAGVAQSPRYKIIEKRQSVAFWCNPISGHATLYWYQQILGQGPKLLIQFQNNGVVDDSQLPKDRFSAERLKGVDSTLKIQPAKLEDSAVYLCASSLAGGSYNEQFFGPGTRLTVL.

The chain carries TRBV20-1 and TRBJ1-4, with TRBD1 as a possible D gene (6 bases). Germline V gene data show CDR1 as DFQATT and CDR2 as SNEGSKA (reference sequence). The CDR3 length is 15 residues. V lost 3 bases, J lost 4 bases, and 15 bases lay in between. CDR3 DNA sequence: TGCAGTGCTAGTGTCGTTGGACAGAATAATGAAAAACTGTTTTTT. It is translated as CSASVVGQNNEKLFF.

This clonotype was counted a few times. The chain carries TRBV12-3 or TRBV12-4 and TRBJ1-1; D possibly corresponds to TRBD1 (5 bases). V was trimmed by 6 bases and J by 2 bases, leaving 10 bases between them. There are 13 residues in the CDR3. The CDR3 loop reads CASRSGTNTEAFF. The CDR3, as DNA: TGTGCCAGCAGGTCCGGGACTAACACTGAAGCTTTCTTT.